This T cell receptor beta chain was recovered during a study of OX40 agonist ivuxolimab in advanced cancers. Across the study: Earlier treatment with anti-PD-1, anti-PD-L1 or anti-CTLA-4 was permitted, and about 40% had received some.

Germline V gene sequence: CDR1 GTSNPN, CDR2 SVGIG (reference sequence). V gave up 1 base and J gave up 3 bases, with 9 bases separating them. This CDR3 comprises 14 residues. Sequencing used immunoSEQ multiplex PCR; TCRdb keeps in-frame clones, though not all of them. The sample includes roughly 63,000 clones, around 83% of them seen just once. This receptor was taken from an adult with an advanced solid tumor such as melanoma, head and neck, liver or kidney cancer. The material was CD4+ or CD8+ T cells sorted from blood, obtained in a trial of the OX40 agonist ivuxolimab. J is TRBJ2-2 and V is TRBV30; D is unresolved. The CDR3: CAWSGGVDTGELFF. Written as DNA, the CDR3 is TGTGCCTGGAGTGGGGGTGTGGACACCGGGGAGCTGTTTTTT.